The 7 T cell receptor beta chains below were found in one sample sequenced in a study of glioma-infiltrating T cells after dendritic cell vaccination. The data were produced by immunoSEQ multiplex PCR, yet TCRdb's version contains in-frame clones alone and is incomplete. Among 90,000 or so clones listed, 85% to 90% were seen once. Specimen: blood, collected before dendritic cell vaccination. These receptor sequences come from a human donor with glioblastoma.

The genes are TRBV11-2 and TRBJ2-7; no definite D call. The CDR3 has 14 amino acids. Germline V gene sequence: CDR1 SGHAT, CDR2 FQNNGV. Trimming left V 1 base short and J 1 base short, with 8 bases between. This CDR3 reads CASSLGQSSYEQYF. In nucleotides, the CDR3 is TGTGCCAGCAGCTTAGGACAATCGTCCTACGAGCAGTACTTC.

V usage is TRBV19 and J usage is TRBJ2-2, with a weak D call TRBD1 (6 bases). Germline assignment: CDR1 LNHDA and CDR2 SQIVND (reference sequence). CDR3 length: 12 amino acids. Trimming shortened V by 6 bases and J by 6 bases, and 8 bases separated the two germline ends. CDR3 sequence: CASSWTAGELFF. CDR3 DNA sequence: TGTGCCAGTAGCTGGACAGCCGGGGAGCTGTTTTTT.

The chain recombines TRBV7-2 with TRBJ1-1; 7 nucleotides match TRBD1. Germline lookup yields CDR1 SGHTA and CDR2 FQGNSA. The CDR3 spans 16 residues. V was pared by 5 bases and J by 0 bases, with 9 bases of the junction left unmatched. The CDR3 spells CASSPQTGTLNTEAFF. The DNA of the CDR3 is TGTGCCAGCAGCCCCCAGACAGGGACCTTGAACACTGAAGCTTTCTTT. The entire variable domain, with the rest obtained from reference TRBV7-2 and TRBJ1-1, is as follows: GAGVSQSPSNKVTEKGKDVELRCDPISGHTALYWYRQSLGQGLEFLIYFQGNSAPDKSGLPSDRFSAERTGGSVSTLTIQRTQQEDSAVYLCASSPQTGTLNTEAFFGQGTRLTVV.

The rearrangement joins TRBV11-3 to TRBJ2-5, with 12 bases lining up with TRBD2. CDR1 is SGHNT and CDR2 is YENEEA in the germline V gene. There are 20 residues in the CDR3. V lost 0 bases, J lost 4 bases, and 15 bases stayed unmatched. CDR3 nucleotide sequence: TGTGCCAGCAGCTTAGACCCGGGGTGGGCTAGCGGGGGGGCTGGAGAGACCCAGTACTTC. It is translated as CASSLDPGWASGGAGETQYF.

The chain is built from TRBV29-1 and TRBJ2-3, with D tentatively TRBD2 (6 bases). Trimming removed 7 bases from V and 4 bases from J, with 12 bases in between. This CDR3 has 12 residues. The germline V gene has CDR1 SQVTM and CDR2 ANQGSEA. CDR3 sequence: CSAERAADTQYF. CDR3 in DNA: TGCAGCGCGGAGCGGGCGGCAGATACGCAGTATTTT.

V usage is TRBV7-3 and J usage is TRBJ2-1; a weak D match, TRBD2 (5 bases). Germline CDR1 reads SGHTA; CDR2 reads FQGTGA. V lost 2 bases and J 6 bases, leaving 5 bases between the germline ends. The CDR3 extends over 12 amino acids. CDR3 protein: CASSLEGNEQFF. The CDR3 coding sequence is TGTGCCAGCAGCTTAGAGGGCAATGAGCAGTTCTTC.

The CDR3 spells CASSPGGREEPQHF. The CDR3 DNA reads as TGTGCCAGCAGCCCCGGAGGCCGAGAGGAACCCCAGCATTTT. This chain uses TRBV6-5 with TRBJ1-5, with D unclear. V lost 6 bases to trimming and J lost 10 bases, with 19 bases between them. CDR1 and CDR2 from the germline V gene are MNHEY and SVGAGI. The CDR3 length is 14 residues.